A single sample gave rise to the 25 T cell receptor beta chains below, sequenced in a study of identical twins. MiXCR, applied by TCRdb to the 5' RACE reads, yields one record per CDR3 protein. The sample lists about 690,000 distinct CDR3 sequences; less than 7% were seen once. Material: naive T cells sorted from blood. The receptors were sampled from a man between 18 and 29 years old in good health.

This clonotype was counted only a few times. CDR3 nucleotides: TGTGCCAGCATCCCCCTACCGGGACAGGGGGCCGAGCGTGAAAAACTGTTTTTT. The encoded protein is CASIPLPGQGAEREKLFF. The chain employs TRBV11-1 and TRBJ1-4; 12 bases are shared with TRBD1. The CDR3 runs to 18 residues. With 7 bases clipped from V and 7 bases from J, the junction kept 16 bases outside the gene matches. Germline V gene sequence: CDR1 SGHAT, CDR2 FQDESV (reference sequence).

This clonotype appeared many times. The gene calls are TRBV10-3 and TRBJ2-1, with 8 bases that match TRBD2. CDR1 and CDR2 from the germline V gene are ENHRY and SYGVKD. Unmatched junction bases numbered 12, after V lost 10 bases and J lost 7 bases. There are 14 residues in the CDR3. In DNA form, the CDR3 reads TGTGCCACCACCGGCGGGAGGTCGGGAAATGAGCAGTTCTTC. This sequence encodes CATTGGRSGNEQFF.

The sample holds many counts of this clonotype. J is TRBJ2-7 and V is TRBV30, with D tentatively TRBD2 (6 bases). The V gene's germline CDR1 is GTSNPN and CDR2 SVGIG (reference sequence). This CDR3 spans 13 amino acids. V dropped 2 bases and J dropped 2 bases, with 10 bases sitting between them. CDR3 sequence reads: CAWSPRTTYEQYF. The CDR3 nucleotides are TGTGCCTGGAGTCCGCGGACTACCTACGAGCAGTACTTC. The full variable domain, rest sourced from reference TRBV30 and TRBJ2-7, is SQTIHQWPATLVQPVGSPLSLECTVEGTSNPNLYWYRQAAGRGLQLLFYSVGIGQISSEVPQNLSASRPQDRQFILSSKKLLLSDSGFYLCAWSPRTTYEQYFGPGTRLTVT.

This clonotype came up many times. This chain connects TRBV3-1 to TRBJ2-1; D is ambiguous. V was shortened by 0 bases and J by 6 bases, with 12 bases between the two germline ends. CDR1 and CDR2 from the germline V gene are LGHDT and YNNKEL (reference sequence). The CDR3 runs to 15 residues. The CDR3 region is CASSQDSRSTNEQFF. The CDR3 coding sequence is TGTGCCAGCAGCCAAGATAGCCGCAGCACCAATGAGCAGTTCTTC.

The table lists this clonotype with many counts. V and J are TRBV4-3 and TRBJ2-7; TRBD2 might be the D (6 bases). V was shortened by 2 bases and J by 5 bases, with 13 bases between the two germline ends. Germline-derived CDR1 and CDR2 are LGHNA and YSLEER. The CDR3 contains 14 residues. This CDR3 is CASSQRDFLDEQYF. DNA of the CDR3: TGCGCCAGCAGCCAACGGGACTTTCTCGACGAGCAGTACTTC.

This clonotype was counted a few times. The chain joins TRBV2 to TRBJ2-7; 9 nucleotides match TRBD1. This CDR3 contains 11 residues. Germline CDR1 SNHLY, CDR2 FYNNEI. The DNA of the CDR3 is TGTGCCAGCTGCTGGACAGGGGCCCCAATCGTC. This sequence encodes CASCWTGAPIV.

This chain uses TRBV7-2 with TRBJ2-5; D is perhaps TRBD2 (6 bases). Between the trimmed V and J ends, which lost 5 bases and 2 bases, there was a span of 15 bases. The CDR3 length is 15 residues. Germline V gene lookup returns CDR1 SGHTA and CDR2 FQGNSA. CDR3 coding DNA: TGTGCCAGCAGCCCCCGAGGGAGGTCACAAGAGACCCAGTACTTC. This sequence encodes CASSPRGRSQETQYF. Supplemented by reference TRBV7-2 and TRBJ2-5, the full variable domain reads GAGVSQSPSNKVTEKGKDVELRCDPISGHTALYWYRQSLGQGLEFLIYFQGNSAPDKSGLPSDRFSAERTGGSVSTLTIQRTQQEDSAVYLCASSPRGRSQETQYFGPGTRLLVL.

The sample holds a few counts of this clonotype. The V gene is TRBV4-1, the J gene TRBJ1-3; a weak D match, TRBD1 (5 bases). Germline V gives CDR1 MGHRA, CDR2 YSYEKL. There are 18 residues in the CDR3. Trimming shortened V by 0 bases and J by 2 bases, and 17 bases separated the two germline ends. As DNA, the CDR3 is TGCGCCAGCAGCCAAGATGGACGGGGCATGGGAACTGGAAACACCATATATTTT. It specifies CASSQDGRGMGTGNTIYF.

The chain joins TRBV16 to TRBJ2-1; no definite D call. Per the germline V gene, CDR1 is KGHSY and CDR2 is FQNENV. CDR3 length: 13 residues. Trimming shortened V by 6 bases and J by 8 bases, and 14 bases separated the two germline ends. The CDR3 nucleotides read TGTGCCAGCAGAAGGACCGCCTCGCATGAGCAGTTCTTC. Protein sequence: CASRRTASHEQFF.

In its sample, this clonotype was seen many times. As DNA, the CDR3 is TGCGCCAGCAGCCAAGCCGGGGGGTCTACCTACGAGCAGTACTTC. This encodes CASSQAGGSTYEQYF. The V and J genes are TRBV4-3 and TRBJ2-7; 7 nucleotides line up with TRBD2. The CDR3 runs to 15 residues. Germline CDR1 and CDR2: LGHNA and YSLEER. V was clipped by 1 base and J by 2 bases; unmatched bases: 5.

This clonotype was counted at least ten times. This rearrangement joins TRBV6-1 to TRBJ1-4; TRBD1 aligns across 11 bases. From germline, CDR1 is MNHNS and CDR2 SASEGT. Trimming took 8 bases from V and 8 from J; bases not matched to a gene: 1. The CDR3 extends over 12 amino acids. Written as DNA, the CDR3 is TGTGCCAGCCGGGACAGGGGGGAAAAACTGTTTTTT. Translating gives CASRDRGEKLFF.

The chain combines TRBV19 with TRBJ2-5; D is possibly TRBD1 or TRBD2 (5 bases each). Trimming shortened V by 3 bases and J by 1 base, and 9 bases separated the two germline ends. Germline-derived CDR1 and CDR2 are LNHDA and SQIVND (reference sequence). The CDR3 has 14 residues. CDR3 loop: CASSIEGTQETQYF. The DNA of the CDR3 is TGTGCCAGTAGTATCGAGGGGACCCAAGAGACCCAGTACTTC.

This clonotype was counted many times. The V and J genes are TRBV5-5 and TRBJ1-6; D gene ambiguous. The CDR3 runs to 16 residues. From germline, CDR1 is SGHKS and CDR2 YYEKEE (reference sequence). The ends were cut back, 1 base at V and 3 bases at J, with 11 bases in the middle. The CDR3 DNA reads TGTGCCAGCAGCTTGTGGGTCGAAGGCTATAATTCACCCCTCCACTTT. Encoded protein: CASSLWVEGYNSPLHF.

V gene TRBV25-1 combines with J gene TRBJ2-2; D uncertain. With 8 bases removed from V and 0 bases from J, the gap between germline ends came to 7 bases. Germline CDR1 reads MGHDK; CDR2 reads SYGVNS. This CDR3 comprises 13 residues. The CDR3 DNA reads TGTGCCAGCCGTCTCGCGAACACCGGGGAGCTGTTTTTT. Its translation is CASRLANTGELFF.

The chain combines TRBV7-3 with TRBJ2-7; 16 bases agree with TRBD2. CDR3 length equals 16 residues. Germline-derived CDR1 and CDR2 are SGHTA and FQGTGA. J was trimmed by 5 bases and V by 5 bases; bases with no gene match: 6. As DNA, the CDR3 is TGTGCCAGCAGCCCGGGACTAGCGGGAGGGTTCCACGAGCAGTACTTC. Its protein is CASSPGLAGGFHEQYF.

This clonotype was recorded at least ten times. J is TRBJ1-5 and V is TRBV20-1; no firm D call. Germline V gene lookup returns CDR1 DFQATT and CDR2 SNEGSKA (reference sequence). V lost 1 base and J 1 base, leaving 14 bases between the germline ends. The CDR3 sequence is 16 residues long. The CDR3 is CSARVGFGVSNQPQHF. CDR3 DNA: TGCAGTGCTAGAGTGGGGTTTGGGGTAAGCAATCAGCCCCAGCATTTT.

This clonotype was counted many times. The genes are TRBV5-5 and TRBJ2-7; 9 bases agree with TRBD1. The J segment lost 3 bases and the V segment lost 0 bases, leaving 4 bases of the junction unmatched. CDR3 length: 15 amino acids. The germline gives CDR1 SGHKS, CDR2 YYEKEE (reference sequence). CDR3 DNA sequence: TGTGCCAGCAGCTTGGTAAGACAGGGGGTCTACGAGCAGTACTTC. As protein: CASSLVRQGVYEQYF.

This rearrangement joins TRBV25-1 to TRBJ1-3, with TRBD1 identical over 8 bases. CDR3 length: 16 amino acids. V lost 2 bases to trimming and J lost 1 base; unmatched junction nucleotides: 4. CDR1 is MGHDK, CDR2 SYGVNS, per germline. CDR3 protein: CASSERDRISGNTIYF. The CDR3 coding sequence is TGTGCCAGCAGTGAAAGGGACAGGATTTCTGGAAACACCATATATTTT.

Ten or more counts support this clonotype. This chain joins TRBV4-1 and TRBJ2-1; 12 nucleotides agree with TRBD2. The V segment lost 3 bases and the J segment 8 bases; nucleotides outside the gene matches: 11. CDR1 and CDR2 from the germline V gene are MGHRA and YSYEKL. CDR3 length: 17 residues. The CDR3 nucleotides read TGCGCCAGCAGCCATGCTAGCGGGAGGGCCTCGGTCGATGAGCAGTTCTTC. This sequence encodes CASSHASGRASVDEQFF.

This clonotype was detected ten times or more. The J gene is TRBJ2-3, the V gene TRBV12-3 or TRBV12-4; D is unclear. V lost 7 bases, J lost 11 bases, and 13 bases lay in between. CDR3 length equals 11 residues. The CDR3 sequence is CASTPDRQQYF. The DNA for the CDR3 is TGTGCCAGCACGCCCGATCGCCAGCAGTATTTT.

This clonotype was picked up a small number of times. The genes are TRBV20-1 and TRBJ2-7; no clear D. Trimming removed 6 bases from V and 3 bases from J, with 18 bases in between. The CDR3 totals 14 residues. CDR1 and CDR2 (germline): DFQATT, SNEGSKA (reference sequence). The CDR3 region is CSASPMWYLYEQYF. In DNA, the CDR3 is TGCAGTGCCAGCCCTATGTGGTACCTCTACGAGCAGTACTTC.

This clonotype was counted ten times or more. The rearrangement links TRBV20-1 to TRBJ2-7, with 7 bases that match TRBD1. Germline CDR1 DFQATT, CDR2 SNEGSKA (reference sequence). The CDR3 is made up of 12 amino acids. J gave up 4 bases and V 4 bases, and 4 bases lay outside the gene matches. The chain's CDR3 is CSAIGTDYEQYV. For the CDR3, the DNA is TGCAGTGCTATCGGGACAGATTACGAGCAGTACGTC.

This clonotype was counted at least ten times. Sequence at one end of the junction differs from germline and may be a read error. V is TRBV7-2 and J is TRBJ2-1; a possible D gene is TRBD1 (6 bases). Germline V gives CDR1 SGHTA, CDR2 FQGNSA. The CDR3 length is 14 residues. The CDR3: CASSSSQGYDEQFF. The CDR3 DNA is TGTGCCAGCAGCTCATCACAGGGCTACGATGAGCAGTTCTTC. The full variable domain, its missing parts supplied by reference TRBV7-2 and TRBJ2-1, is GAGVSQSPSNKVTEKGKDVELRCDPISGHTALYWYRQSLGQGLEFLIYFQGNSAPDKSGLPSDRFSAERTGGSVSTLTIQRTQQEDSAVYLCASSSSQGYDEQFFGPGTRLTVL.

The gene calls are TRBV4-3 and TRBJ2-1; the match to TRBD2 covers 10 bases. With 1 base clipped from V and 6 bases from J, the junction kept 9 bases outside the gene matches. Per the germline V gene, CDR1 is LGHNA and CDR2 is YSLEER. The CDR3 consists of 17 residues. The CDR3 sequence: CASSQAPLAGATNEQFF. CDR3 DNA: TGCGCCAGCAGCCAAGCCCCGCTAGCGGGAGCCACCAATGAGCAGTTCTTC.

On this clonotype itself: A much more abundant neighbour one base away suggests this may be a read error. The chain joins TRBV20-1 to TRBJ2-5, with 11 bases lining up with TRBD1. The CDR3 has 13 amino acids. CDR1 is DFQATT and CDR2 is SNEGSKA in the germline V gene (reference sequence). The CDR3: CRAGQGAGETQYF. In nucleotides, the CDR3 is TGCAGAGCTGGACAGGGGGCGGGGGAGACCCAGTACTTC.